The present entry profiles one TCR beta chain with its context. As yet, its antigen is unknown. The sample comes from a study of cytomegalovirus exposure and HLA in healthy donors. The overall study: The platform used for the roughly 120 validation repertoires matched that of the roughly 700 first-cohort repertoires, a later analysis reported.

Some clones are missing from TCRdb's copy, which holds only in-frame ones; the method was immunoSEQ multiplex PCR. The profile shows more than 70,000 clones, approximately 94% of them singletons. Overall study findings and caveats: The study labeled around 160 TCR beta chains cytomegalovirus-associated. Reports credit the classifier with highly specific, highly sensitive diagnosis of cytomegalovirus status.

V lost 0 bases and J lost 0, with 7 bases in between. This CDR3 spans 15 amino acids. The V gene's germline CDR1 is SGHTA and CDR2 FQGTGA. Material: PBMCs. The clonotype comes from a woman younger than 30 in good health and CMV-seronegative. The rearrangement links TRBV7-3 to TRBJ2-3; D is unclear. As DNA, the CDR3 is TGTGCCAGCAGCTTAACCCCGACTAGCACAGATACGCAGTATTTT. This gives the protein CASSLTPTSTDTQYF.